A single sample is the source of the 32 T cell receptor beta chains below, sequenced in a study of blood T cell repertoires in COVID-19. This table comes from immunoSEQ multiplex PCR, and its TCRdb copy is limited to in-frame clones, with some not included. The sample has 130,000 or so clones, approximately 88% seen once. The specimen sequenced was peripheral blood. These receptor sequences come from a man between 65 and 80 years old with active COVID-19.

The chain links TRBV19 to TRBJ2-5, with D possibly being TRBD2 (5 bases). The CDR3 spans 15 residues. CDR1 is LNHDA and CDR2 is SQIVND in the germline V gene (reference sequence). With 7 bases removed from V and 5 bases from J, the gap between germline ends came to 20 bases. The CDR3, as DNA: TGTGCCAGTACCCACGCCGGGGAGCCAATGGAGACCCAGTACTTC. Translation gives CASTHAGEPMETQYF.

The DNA for the CDR3 is TGTGCCAGCAGCTTCGCGAGGACTAGCTCCTACAATGAGCAGTTCTTC. Protein sequence: CASSFARTSSYNEQFF. This chain links TRBV5-4 with TRBJ2-1; 7 nucleotides match TRBD2. The CDR3 consists of 16 residues. V lost 2 bases to trimming and J lost 0 bases; unmatched junction nucleotides: 5. The V gene's germline CDR1 is SGHNT and CDR2 YYREEE (reference sequence).

This clone has more than one count but fewer than ten. The rearrangement joins TRBV6-5 to TRBJ1-2, with a tentative D call TRBD1 (6 bases). The V gene's germline CDR1 is MNHEY and CDR2 SVGAGI. This CDR3 comprises 12 residues. V gave up 2 bases and J gave up 10 bases, with 11 bases separating them. This chain's CDR3 is CASSYNRVVYTF. In DNA, the CDR3 is TGTGCCAGCAGTTACAACAGGGTGGTCTACACCTTC.

This clone was observed a single time. This chain links TRBV7-3 with TRBJ2-1; a possible D gene is TRBD2 (6 bases). This CDR3 comprises 15 residues. Germline assignment: CDR1 SGHTA and CDR2 FQGTGA. V lost 3 bases to trimming and J lost 2 bases, with 11 bases between them. CDR3 residues: CASSLDAGTYNEQFF. The CDR3 DNA sequence: TGTGCCAGCAGCTTGGATGCGGGAACCTACAATGAGCAGTTCTTC.

The chain couples TRBV11-1 to TRBJ2-3; no clear D. Trimming shortened V by 5 bases and J by 2 bases, and 8 bases separated the two germline ends. This CDR3 is built from 13 residues. Per the germline V gene, CDR1 is SGHAT and CDR2 is FQDESV (reference sequence). DNA of the CDR3: TGTGCCAGCAGCCGTCCCTCCACAGATACGCAGTATTTT. This encodes CASSRPSTDTQYF.

The chain employs TRBV9 and TRBJ2-7; the D is unclear. This CDR3 has 15 amino acids. The V gene's germline CDR1 is SGDLS and CDR2 YYNGEE. V dropped 3 bases and J dropped 2 bases, with 15 bases sitting between them. The CDR3 coding sequence is TGTGCCAGCAGCGGGCCGGAGTCCCTAACCTACGAGCAGTACTTC. It yields the protein CASSGPESLTYEQYF.

The CDR3 spells CASSLGETSGRRDTQYF. In nucleotides, the CDR3 is TGTGCCAGCAGCTTAGGGGAGACTAGCGGGAGGCGGGATACGCAGTATTTT. The gene calls are TRBV7-9 and TRBJ2-3, with 13 bases identical to TRBD2. V lost 1 base, J lost 6 bases, and 7 bases stayed unmatched. CDR3 length: 17 residues. Per the germline V gene, CDR1 is SEHNR and CDR2 is FQNEAQ (reference sequence). Complete variable domain (other parts from reference TRBV7-9 and TRBJ2-3): DTGVSQNPRHKITKRGQNVTFRCDPISEHNRLYWYRQTLGQGPEFLTYFQNEAQLEKSRLLSDRFSAERPKGSFSTLEIQRTEQGDSAMYLCASSLGETSGRRDTQYFGPGTRLTVL.

With respect to this clone: Other DNA sequences of this sample code for an identical CDR3. The chain carries TRBV7-2 and TRBJ2-7; 9 bases map to TRBD1. The V gene end was trimmed by 8 bases and the J gene end by 2 bases; junction bases not matched to a gene: 4. Germline V gene data show CDR1 as SGHTA and CDR2 as FQGNSA. The length of the CDR3 is 13 residues. The CDR3 here is CASSRTGAYEQYF. The CDR3 DNA follows: TGTGCCAGCTCCCGGACAGGGGCCTACGAGCAGTACTTC.

This sequence joins TRBV2 and TRBJ1-1; the match to TRBD1 covers 10 bases. This CDR3 region has 15 residues. The V and J ends lost 6 bases and 3 bases, in that order; junction bases with no gene match: 7. Germline assignment: CDR1 SNHLY and CDR2 FYNNEI. This chain's CDR3 is CASRREDRGYTEAFF. CDR3 coding DNA: TGTGCCAGCAGACGGGAGGACAGGGGGTACACTGAAGCTTTCTTT.

The V call is TRBV4-3, the J call TRBJ2-3, with D possibly being TRBD2 (6 bases). Trimming cost V 4 bases and J 5 bases, with 16 bases left between them. CDR1 and CDR2 from the germline V gene are LGHNA and YSLEER. CDR3 size: 15 residues. Here the CDR3 DNA reads TGCGCCAGCAGCCGGCGTACGGGGGTGCTAGATACGCAGTATTTT. It encodes CASSRRTGVLDTQYF.

This chain joins TRBV2 and TRBJ1-2; TRBD1 matches 11 bases. CDR1 and CDR2 from the germline V gene are SNHLY and FYNNEI. J lost 4 bases, V lost 8 bases, and 3 bases had no gene match. CDR3 length: 13 residues. The CDR3 DNA reads as TGTGCCAGCGGGGGGACAGGGGGCTATGGCTACACCTTC. The encoded protein is CASGGTGGYGYTF.

This chain links TRBV3-1 (or the pseudogene TRBV3-2) with TRBJ1-4; 8 bases agree with TRBD1. V was clipped by 1 base and J by 8 bases; unmatched bases: 3. The germline V gene has CDR1 LGHDT and CDR2 YNNKEL (reference sequence). This CDR3 comprises 14 residues. CDR3: CASSQGTGSEKLFF. CDR3 bases: TGTGCCAGCAGCCAAGGGACAGGGAGCGAAAAACTGTTTTTT.

V usage is TRBV21-1 and J usage is TRBJ2-7; the D call TRBD2 from the table was never checked on the DNA. TRBV21-1 is marked as a pseudogene. CDR3 size: 16 residues. The CDR3 DNA reads as TGTGCCAGCAGCAAGGGGACTAGCGGGAGAACCTACGAGCAGTACTTC. Protein sequence: CASSKGTSGRTYEQYF.

V usage is TRBV9 and J usage is TRBJ1-1, with 8 bases that match TRBD1. Per the germline V gene, CDR1 is SGDLS and CDR2 is YYNGEE. This CDR3 contains 15 residues. V trimming: 3 bases; J trimming: 1 base; junction bases outside the gene matches: 5. The CDR3 nucleotides are TGTGCCAGCAGCGCTATCGACAGGGGGAACACTGAAGCTTTCTTT. Amino acid sequence: CASSAIDRGNTEAFF.

The chain recombines TRBV14 with TRBJ1-1, with D maybe TRBD1 (6 bases). V was pared by 3 bases and J by 4 bases, with 12 bases between. CDR1 and CDR2 from the germline V gene are SGHDN and FVKESK. CDR3 size: 14 residues. The CDR3 here is CASSHFRGGTEAFF. The CDR3, as DNA: TGTGCCAGCAGCCACTTCAGGGGTGGCACTGAAGCTTTCTTT.

This chain links TRBV30 with TRBJ1-1; TRBD1 might be the D (5 bases). The CDR3 runs to 12 residues. Trimming removed 0 bases at V and 8 bases at J, with 10 bases between. Germline CDR1 GTSNPN, CDR2 SVGIG (reference sequence). In DNA, the CDR3 is TGTGCCTGGAGTGTACGAGACAGAGAAGCTTTCTTT. It codes for CAWSVRDREAFF.

This clone was observed a few times. J is TRBJ2-2 and V is TRBV15; D is unclear. Trimming removed 1 base at V and 1 base at J, with 4 bases between. CDR1 is LNHNV and CDR2 is YYDKDF in the germline V gene (reference sequence). This CDR3 has 14 amino acids. The CDR3 region has the DNA TGTGCCACCAGCAGAGTCCTGAACACCGGGGAGCTGTTTTTT. Translating it yields CATSRVLNTGELFF.

V and J are TRBV28 and TRBJ1-1; 7 bases are shared with TRBD1. After removal of 2 bases from V and 9 bases from J, the junction contained 15 bases not matched to a gene. Germline CDR1 MDHEN, CDR2 SYDVKM. The CDR3 runs 16 residues. Here the CDR3 reads CASSLRTTGPLKKAFF. CDR3 DNA sequence: TGTGCCAGCAGTTTACGGACGACAGGGCCACTTAAAAAAGCTTTCTTT.

The V call is TRBV7-8, the J call TRBJ2-5; D perhaps matches TRBD2 (6 bases). Trimming removed 1 base from V and 2 bases from J, with 14 bases in between. Germline assignment: CDR1 SGHVS and CDR2 FQNEAQ. The CDR3 is made up of 16 amino acids. CDR3 nucleotides: TGTGCCAGCAGCTTAGAAGGCGGGGTACCGCAAGAGACCCAGTACTTC. Its protein product is CASSLEGGVPQETQYF. The variable domain in full, completed from reference TRBV7-8 and TRBJ2-5, reads GAGVSQSPRYKVAKRGQDVALRCDPISGHVSLFWYQQALGQGPEFLTYFQNEAQLDKSGLPSDRFFAERPEGSVSTLKIQRTQQEDSAVYLCASSLEGGVPQETQYFGPGTRLLVL.

The chain uses TRBV3-1 (or the pseudogene TRBV3-2) and TRBJ1-1; D is perhaps TRBD1 (6 bases). The CDR3 is 13 amino acids. Trimming cost V 4 bases and J 4 bases, with 10 bases left between them. The V gene's germline CDR1 is LGHDT and CDR2 YNNKEL (reference sequence). CDR3 amino acids: CASSRGGGTEAFF. The CDR3 DNA reads TGTGCCAGCAGCCGAGGGGGGGGCACTGAAGCTTTCTTT.

A few counts support this clone. V gene TRBV28 combines with J gene TRBJ2-7; D unclear. This CDR3 contains 11 residues. Trimming stripped 8 bases from V and 6 bases from J, with 11 bases between. From germline, CDR1 is MDHEN and CDR2 SYDVKM. CDR3 nucleotide sequence: TGTGCCAGCGAGATCTACGGCGAGCAGTACTTC. Translating gives CASEIYGEQYF.

The gene calls are TRBV2 and TRBJ2-3; 12 nucleotides agree with TRBD1. The CDR3 totals 16 residues. The V and J ends lost 8 bases and 2 bases, in that order; junction bases with no gene match: 8. Germline V CDR1 and CDR2: SNHLY, FYNNEI. The CDR3 coding sequence is TGTGCCAGCGACGGGGGGGACAGGGGGCCCACAGATACGCAGTATTTT. It specifies CASDGGDRGPTDTQYF. The entire variable domain, with the rest obtained from reference TRBV2 and TRBJ2-3, is as follows: EPEVTQTPSHQVTQMGQEVILRCVPISNHLYFYWYRQILGQKVEFLVSFYNNEISEKSEIFDDQFSVERPDGSNFTLKIRSTKLEDSAMYFCASDGGDRGPTDTQYFGPGTRLTVL.

DNA of the CDR3: TGCGCCAGCAGCCAAACCGGGACAGGGGTCTACAATGAGCAGTTCTTC. It codes for CASSQTGTGVYNEQFF. The chain joins TRBV4-3 to TRBJ2-1; TRBD1 agrees at 10 bases. The V gene end was trimmed by 2 bases and the J gene end by 3 bases; junction bases not matched to a gene: 4. Per the germline V gene, CDR1 is LGHNA and CDR2 is YSLEER. CDR3 size: 16 residues.

This clone was counted a few times. The rearrangement links TRBV19 to TRBJ1-5, with TRBD1 matching 7 bases. CDR3 size: 15 residues. After removal of 7 bases from V and 4 bases from J, the junction contained 10 bases not matched to a gene. Germline CDR1 is LNHDA and CDR2 is SQIVND (reference sequence). The CDR3: CASNDRQGWNQPQHF. DNA for the CDR3: TGTGCCAGTAACGACCGACAGGGTTGGAATCAGCCCCAGCATTTT.

This rearrangement joins TRBV6-5 to TRBJ1-5; 7 bases map to TRBD1. Trimming at V came to 5 bases and at J to 7 bases, leaving 5 bases not matched to a gene. The CDR3 has 13 amino acids. Germline V CDR1 and CDR2: MNHEY, SVGAGI. The CDR3 spells CASSLTGRQPQHF. CDR3 sequence (DNA): TGTGCCAGCAGTCTGACAGGGAGGCAGCCCCAGCATTTT.

The chain has TRBV19 and TRBJ1-4; 8 nucleotides align to TRBD1. Trimming cost V 5 bases and J 8 bases; bases outside gene matches: 7. The CDR3 spans 14 residues. Germline V lookup: CDR1 LNHDA, CDR2 SQIVND (reference sequence). The CDR3 is CASSGQGPWEKLFF. In DNA form, the CDR3 reads TGTGCCAGTAGTGGACAGGGTCCTTGGGAAAAACTGTTTTTT.

The chain has TRBV10-3 and TRBJ1-2; D is possibly TRBD1 (5 bases). Germline values: CDR1 ENHRY, CDR2 SYGVKD. The CDR3 covers 15 residues. Trimming left V 10 bases short and J 4 bases short, with 22 bases between. This chain's CDR3 is CATQSDTRSSYGYTF. CDR3 DNA sequence: TGTGCCACCCAATCGGACACCCGATCCTCCTATGGCTACACCTTC.

This chain links TRBV7-9 with TRBJ1-1; D unclear. Germline values: CDR1 SEHNR, CDR2 FQNEAQ (reference sequence). Trimming shortened V by 2 bases and J by 8 bases, and 12 bases separated the two germline ends. The CDR3 loop spans 13 amino acids. Here the CDR3 DNA reads TGTGCCAGCAGCTTACGAGACGGGGAAGAAGCTTTCTTT. It is translated as CASSLRDGEEAFF.

V gene TRBV3-1 (or the pseudogene TRBV3-2) combines with J gene TRBJ1-3, with D possibly matching TRBD1 (5 bases). Trimming shortened V by 7 bases and J by 0 bases, and 10 bases separated the two germline ends. CDR1 LGHDT and CDR2 YNNKEL come from the germline V gene (reference sequence). CDR3 length: 14 amino acids. The CDR3 here is CASTTGYSGNTIYF. CDR3 bases: TGTGCCAGCACCACAGGCTACTCTGGAAACACCATATATTTT.

The rearrangement joins TRBV5-4 to TRBJ2-7; D uncertain. This CDR3 has 12 residues. V dropped 4 bases and J dropped 3 bases, with 8 bases sitting between them. Germline loops: CDR1 SGHNT, CDR2 YYREEE (reference sequence). CDR3 residues: CASSLPGYEQYF. CDR3 nucleotide sequence: TGTGCCAGCAGCCTGCCAGGCTACGAGCAGTACTTC. The variable domain in full, with the rest retrieved from reference TRBV5-4 and TRBJ2-7, is ETGVTQSPTHLIKTRGQQVTLRCSSQSGHNTVSWYQQALGQGPQFIFQYYREEENGRGNFPPRFSGLQFPNYSSELNVNALELDDSALYLCASSLPGYEQYFGPGTRLTVT.

The chain has TRBV7-2 and TRBJ1-1, with D uncertain. V was trimmed by 5 bases and J by 7 bases, leaving 11 bases between them. This CDR3 is built from 12 residues. CDR1 and CDR2 (germline): SGHTA, FQGNSA. The CDR3 DNA reads as TGTGCCAGCAGCCCCTCCAGCGTTGAAGCTTTCTTT. Translated: CASSPSSVEAFF.

This clone has a single count. This chain links TRBV29-1 with TRBJ2-2; TRBD1 is a possible D gene (7 bases). The V gene lost 5 bases and the J gene lost 2 bases, with 12 bases spanning the gap. The germline V gene encodes CDR1 SQVTM and CDR2 ANQGSEA. This CDR3 contains 14 residues. CDR3 DNA: TGCAGCGTTTCCAGGGGGACTAACACCGGGGAGCTGTTTTTT. Residues: CSVSRGTNTGELFF.